This TCR beta chain was found in a study of T cell responses to AZD1222 COVID-19 vaccine. This clone showed up just a few times. Only in-frame clones appear in the TCRdb table, and some are missing; sequencing was by immunoSEQ multiplex PCR. The table lists around 78,000 clones, roughly 87% of them singletons. The CDR3 has 14 amino acids. The junction had 8 bases not matched to a gene; V was cut back by 8 bases and J by 5 bases. Germline V gives CDR1 SGHVS, CDR2 FQNEAQ. The sequence came from an adult in good health. The V and J genes are TRBV7-8 and TRBJ2-2, with 7 positions matching TRBD2. Source: peripheral blood, taken on day 0 of AZD1222 vaccination. The CDR3 is CASEGGSGTGELFF. Written as DNA, the CDR3 is TGTGCCAGCGAGGGCGGGAGTGGGACCGGGGAGCTGTTTTTT. The variable domain in full, with the rest retrieved from reference TRBV7-8 and TRBJ2-2, is GAGVSQSPRYKVAKRGQDVALRCDPISGHVSLFWYQQALGQGPEFLTYFQNEAQLDKSGLPSDRFFAERPEGSVSTLKIQRTQQEDSAVYLCASEGGSGTGELFFGEGSRLTVL.